The present T cell receptor beta chain was sequenced within a study of T cell repertoires in cytomegalovirus infection. Study-wide context: CMV infection together with matching HLA type was indicated by public TCR beta signatures.

This clonotype has at least ten counts. Unmatched junction bases numbered 9, after V lost 6 bases and J lost 2 bases. This CDR3 spans 15 amino acids. One entry per CDR3 protein results from TCRdb running MiXCR on the reads. The profile shows about 310,000 distinct CDR3 sequences, 15% to 20% of them singletons. The chain joins TRBV12-3 or TRBV12-4 to TRBJ1-2; 7 bases match TRBD1. The receptor comes from a human donor in good health (CMV status not recorded). Some clones in this sample may be carry-over from other donors' samples. Sequenced material: PBMCs. Written as DNA, the CDR3 is TGTGCCAGCAGCCTTGGGGGACAGCCCAACTATGGCTACACCTTC. It translates to CASSLGGQPNYGYTF.